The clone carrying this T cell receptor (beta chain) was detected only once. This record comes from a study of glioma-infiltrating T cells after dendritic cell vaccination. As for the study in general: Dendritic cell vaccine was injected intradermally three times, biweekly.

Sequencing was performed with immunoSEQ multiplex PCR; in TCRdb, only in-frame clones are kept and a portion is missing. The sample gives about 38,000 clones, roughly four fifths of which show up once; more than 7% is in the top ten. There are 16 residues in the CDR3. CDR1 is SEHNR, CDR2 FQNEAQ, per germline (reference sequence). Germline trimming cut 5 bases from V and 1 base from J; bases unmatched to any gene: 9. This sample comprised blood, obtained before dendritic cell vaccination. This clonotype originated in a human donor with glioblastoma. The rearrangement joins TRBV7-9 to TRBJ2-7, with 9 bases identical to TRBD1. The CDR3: CASSENRGLKSYEQYF. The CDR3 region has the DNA TGTGCCAGCAGCGAGAACAGGGGGCTAAAGTCCTACGAGCAGTACTTC.